These T cell receptor beta chains were read from a single sample in a study of T-cell reconstitution after alpha-beta-depleted transplantation in children. One entry per CDR3 protein, called by TCRdb with MiXCR from the PCR reads. The sample records some 600,000 distinct CDR3 sequences, over 10% being singletons. Material: PBMCs, mostly from graft donor cells, obtained 360 days after TCRalphabeta/CD19-depleted stem cell transplant. These receptors all stem from a male patient younger than 18 who had a stem cell transplant for acute myeloid leukemia, so the T cells may come from the graft donor. CDR3s include the opening cysteine and the closing phenylalanine or tryptophan. D genes are given only for firm matches. Only some rows state a clone size, as once, few, many or a class for expanded clones.

CATSTGLAGGSSTDTQYF,TGTGCCACCAGCACGGGACTAGCGGGAGGTTCTAGCACAGATACGCAGTATTTT,TRBV15,many,TRBJ2-3,TRBD2
CASSAGGGAISYEQYF,TGTGCCAGTAGTGCCGGTGGGGGCGCGATCTCCTACGAGCAGTACTTC,TRBV19,many,TRBJ2-7,.
CASSLLAEYEQYF,TGTGCCAGCAGTCTTTTGGCCGAGTACGAGCAGTACTTC,TRBV28,few,TRBJ2-7,.
CSARDLGVADTQYF,TGCAGTGCTAGAGATTTAGGGGTTGCAGATACGCAGTATTTT,TRBV20-1,many,TRBJ2-3,.
CSARDLGAAAPNEQFF,TGCAGTGCTAGAGACTTGGGGGCGGCAGCCCCCAATGAGCAGTTCTTC,TRBV20-1,.,TRBJ2-1,.
CAWTNGARSGNTIYF,TGTGCCTGGACTAATGGGGCTCGCTCTGGAAACACCATATATTTT,TRBV30,.,TRBJ1-3,.
CALSRQPPGTVDTGELFF,TGTGCCCTCAGTCGTCAACCTCCCGGGACAGTAGACACCGGGGAGCTGTTTTTT,TRBV12-3/TRBV12-4,.,TRBJ2-2,TRBD1
CASKSRRTGSTETQYF,TGTGCCAGCAAATCTCGAAGGACAGGGTCCACAGAGACCCAGTACTTC,TRBV28,.,TRBJ2-5,TRBD1
CASSLVDYGYTF,TGTGCCAGCAGTTTGGTAGACTATGGCTACACCTTC,TRBV12-3/TRBV12-4,many,TRBJ1-2,.
CSASRGTRSYNEQFF,TGCAGTGCCAGCCGGGGGACCCGCTCCTACAATGAGCAGTTCTTC,TRBV20-1,.,TRBJ2-1,.
CATSLDRSNTEAFF,TGTGCCACCAGCTTAGACAGGTCGAACACTGAAGCTTTCTTT,TRBV15,few,TRBJ1-1,.
CASSPTSFTTNEKLFF,TGTGCCAGCAGTCCGACAAGCTTTACAACTAATGAAAAACTGTTTTTT,TRBV28,.,TRBJ1-4,.
CASSPREAYEQYF,TGTGCCAGCAGCCCCCGGGAGGCCTACGAGCAGTACTTC,TRBV3-1,few,TRBJ2-7,TRBD2
CASTLRGNYGYTF,TGTGCCAGCACCCTACGGGGAAACTATGGCTACACCTTC,TRBV6-2/TRBV6-3,.,TRBJ1-2,.
CASSPAGTSVGPREQYF,TGTGCCAGCAGCCCAGCCGGGACTAGCGTTGGGCCTCGCGAGCAGTACTTC,TRBV4-2,.,TRBJ2-7,TRBD2
CASSLTDLDIYEQYF,TGTGCCAGCAGCTTAACAGATTTAGACATTTACGAGCAGTACTTC,TRBV7-2,.,TRBJ2-7,.
CASSPPRVGTGELFF,TGTGCCAGCAGCCCCCCAAGGGTCGGGACCGGGGAGCTGTTTTTT,TRBV7-9,few,TRBJ2-2,.
CASPTRGGLLNTGELFF,TGTGCCAGCCCAACCCGGGGTGGCCTACTGAACACCGGGGAGCTGTTTTTT,TRBV7-9,few,TRBJ2-2,.
CSAPVWEGHSGANVLTF,TGCAGTGCCCCGGTGTGGGAGGGGCACTCTGGGGCCAACGTCCTGACTTTC,TRBV20-1,.,TRBJ2-6,TRBD2
CASSVSLREGAYNEQFF,TGTGCCAGCAGTGTATCCCTCCGGGAAGGGGCCTACAATGAGCAGTTCTTC,TRBV2,few,TRBJ2-1,.
CASSTVSGSYNEQFF,TGTGCCAGTAGTACGGTTAGCGGGTCCTACAATGAGCAGTTCTTC,TRBV19,.,TRBJ2-1,TRBD2
CASSLTGGINNEQFF,TGCGCCAGCAGCTTGACTGGAGGAATAAACAATGAGCAGTTCTTC,TRBV5-1,few,TRBJ2-1,.
CSVELAGAYEQYF,TGCAGCGTTGAACTAGCGGGAGCCTACGAGCAGTACTTC,TRBV29-1,.,TRBJ2-7,TRBD2
CASSGPYSNQPQHF,TGTGCCAGCAGCGGACCCTATAGCAATCAGCCCCAGCATTTT,TRBV9,few,TRBJ1-5,.
CSVVSLLRVNTEAFF,TGCAGCGTTGTGTCCCTCCTGCGGGTGAACACTGAAGCTTTCTTT,TRBV29-1,many,TRBJ1-1,.
CSADLDRGETQYF,TGCAGTGCTGACCTAGACAGGGGTGAGACCCAGTACTTC,TRBV20-1,many,TRBJ2-5,TRBD1
CASSLIGLAGEETQYF,TGTGCCAGCAGTTTAATAGGACTAGCGGGAGAAGAGACCCAGTACTTC,TRBV28,few,TRBJ2-5,TRBD2
CASSPGGGGSNTEAFF,TGTGCCAGCAGCCCCGGTGGGGGCGGGTCGAACACTGAAGCTTTCTTT,TRBV7-9,.,TRBJ1-1,.
CSAMGGAEDQPQHF,TGCAGTGCCATGGGGGGGGCGGAAGATCAGCCCCAGCATTTT,TRBV20-1,few,TRBJ1-5,.
CASSPVGTYQETQYF,TGTGCCAGCAGCCCGGTGGGGACTTACCAAGAGACCCAGTACTTC,TRBV5-5,.,TRBJ2-5,.
CSAPDRSSYNEQFF,TGCAGTGCCCCGGACAGGAGCTCCTACAATGAGCAGTTCTTC,TRBV20-1,many,TRBJ2-1,TRBD1
CASSSSGQMALGPYEQYF,TGTGCCAGCAGTTCGTCCGGCCAGATGGCGCTAGGGCCCTACGAGCAGTACTTC,TRBV28,many,TRBJ2-7,.
CASSLVRPGAPDTQYF,TGTGCCAGCAGCTTAGTACGACCCGGGGCCCCAGATACGCAGTATTTT,TRBV7-2,.,TRBJ2-3,.
CSASKGGNEQYF,TGCAGCGCCTCAAAGGGAGGGAACGAGCAGTACTTC,TRBV29-1,many,TRBJ2-7,TRBD2
CASSWGSGYNEQFF,TGTGCCAGCAGCTGGGGGAGCGGTTACAATGAGCAGTTCTTC,TRBV11-2,few,TRBJ2-1,.
CASSYGLGLAQETQYF,TGTGCCAGCAGTTACGGTTTAGGGCTAGCGCAAGAGACCCAGTACTTC,TRBV6-5,few,TRBJ2-5,.
CASSRELALTQYF,TGTGCCAGCAGTCGAGAACTAGCCCTTACGCAGTATTTT,TRBV7-9,.,TRBJ2-3,.
CASSLPKGGANNEQFF,TGTGCCAGCAGCTTGCCAAAGGGGGGGGCGAACAATGAGCAGTTCTTC,TRBV9,many,TRBJ2-1,.
CASKREGQQFF,TGCGCCAGCAAGCGGGAGGGTCAGCAGTTCTTC,TRBV5-1,.,TRBJ2-1,TRBD2
CASSHPTGQPQHF,TGTGCCAGCAGTCACCCGACGGGGCAGCCCCAGCATTTT,TRBV27,once,TRBJ1-5,.
CASTVTGGGEQFF,TGTGCCAGCACCGTAACAGGGGGCGGTGAGCAGTTCTTC,TRBV7-9,.,TRBJ2-1,TRBD1
CASSVGTSGIDEQFF,TGTGCCAGCAGCGTAGGGACTAGCGGGATTGATGAGCAGTTCTTC,TRBV9,few,TRBJ2-1,TRBD2
CAISESTGGYSPLHF,TGTGCCATCAGTGAGTCAACAGGGGGTTATTCACCCCTCCACTTT,TRBV10-3,.,TRBJ1-6,TRBD1
CSAHRLAGVSYEQYF,TGCAGTGCTCACCGTCTAGCGGGAGTTTCCTACGAGCAGTACTTC,TRBV20-1,.,TRBJ2-7,TRBD2
CSGTHQETQYF,TGCAGTGGGACTCACCAAGAGACCCAGTACTTC,TRBV20-1,.,TRBJ2-5,.